The 24 T cell receptor beta chains listed next were all sequenced from one sample in a study of blood T cell repertoires in COVID-19. Only in-frame clones appear in the TCRdb table, and some are missing; sequencing was by immunoSEQ multiplex PCR. The table records approximately 170,000 clones, roughly 77% of them present only once. The sample was peripheral blood. Receptor source: a human donor in a cohort sampled during active COVID-19.

CDR3 in amino acids: CASSSGQGVTEAFF. The CDR3 DNA follows: TGTGCCAGCAGCTCCGGACAGGGGGTGACTGAAGCTTTCTTT. The chain carries TRBV7-8 and TRBJ1-1, with TRBD1 identical over 10 bases. Looked up from germline, CDR1 is SGHVS and CDR2 is FQNEAQ. V was clipped by 4 bases and J by 5 bases; unmatched bases: 4. The CDR3 loop spans 14 amino acids.

This clone was counted many times. V and J are TRBV30 and TRBJ2-3; no reliable D call. The CDR3 is 10 residues long. The V end was cut by 6 bases, the J end by 9 bases, with 10 bases between. Per germline, CDR1 GTSNPN and CDR2 SVGIG (reference sequence). The CDR3 region is CACVSRTQYF. The CDR3 bases are TGTGCCTGTGTCTCGAGGACGCAGTATTTT.

The chain is built from TRBV13 and TRBJ2-2, with D perhaps matching TRBD1 (5 bases). Trimming pared 4 bases from V and 6 bases from J, leaving 27 bases between. Germline V gene lookup returns CDR1 PRHDT and CDR2 FYEKMQ (reference sequence). The CDR3 is made up of 19 amino acids. CDR3 loop: CASSSFTGQGHVRSGELFF. The CDR3 DNA sequence: TGTGCCAGCAGCTCATTCACTGGCCAGGGTCATGTGAGATCCGGGGAGCTGTTTTTT.

The chain links TRBV28 to TRBJ2-7; TRBD1 agrees at 8 bases. Germline values: CDR1 MDHEN, CDR2 SYDVKM. V was pared by 6 bases and J by 4 bases, with 14 bases of the junction left unmatched. There are 16 residues in the CDR3. CDR3: CASRTLTRGLGYEQYF. In nucleotides, the CDR3 is TGTGCCAGCAGGACCCTAACCAGGGGGCTCGGATACGAGCAGTACTTC.

The genes are TRBV27 and TRBJ2-7; a possible D gene is TRBD1 (5 bases). The length of the CDR3 is 13 residues. Germline CDR1 is MNHEY and CDR2 is SMNVEV (reference sequence). Trimming pared 2 bases from V and 4 bases from J, leaving 9 bases between. This CDR3 is CASSLNQGYEQYF. The CDR3 DNA is TGTGCCAGCAGTTTAAATCAGGGTTACGAGCAGTACTTC.

This clone was found many times. The V and J genes are TRBV28 and TRBJ1-1, with D possibly being TRBD1 (5 bases). Looked up from germline, CDR1 is MDHEN and CDR2 is SYDVKM. V lost 1 base to trimming and J lost 0 bases, with 9 bases between them. The CDR3 runs to 15 residues. The CDR3: CASSLFQGMNTEAFF. CDR3 in DNA: TGTGCCAGCAGTTTATTCCAGGGTATGAACACTGAAGCTTTCTTT.

The chain links TRBV19 to TRBJ2-7; TRBD2 might be the D (5 bases). The V end was cut by 5 bases, the J end by 2 bases, with 10 bases between. Germline V lookup: CDR1 LNHDA, CDR2 SQIVND (reference sequence). The CDR3 consists of 13 residues. CDR3 sequence (DNA): TGTGCCAGTAGTGCGGGCCTCCCCTACGAGCAGTACTTC. Its protein product is CASSAGLPYEQYF.

The chain recombines TRBV3-1 (or the pseudogene TRBV3-2) with TRBJ1-2; D might be TRBD1 (6 bases). The germline V gene encodes CDR1 LGHDT and CDR2 YNNKEL (reference sequence). V lost 2 bases and J lost 5, with 12 bases in between. The CDR3 extends over 14 amino acids. This chain's CDR3 is CASSQSGRGYGYTF. CDR3 bases: TGTGCCAGCAGCCAATCCGGCAGGGGTTATGGCTACACCTTC.

The chain is built from TRBV19 and TRBJ2-1, with D tentatively TRBD1 (6 bases). CDR1 is LNHDA and CDR2 is SQIVND in the germline V gene (reference sequence). CDR3 length equals 12 residues. Trimming took 5 bases from V and 9 from J, leaving 11 bases between them. This CDR3 reads CASSPGHPEQFF. The CDR3 DNA follows: TGTGCCAGTAGTCCGGGACATCCTGAGCAGTTCTTC.

The chain carries TRBV5-6 and TRBJ2-2, with TRBD1 matching over 10 bases. V dropped 4 bases and J dropped 2; count of bases not matched to a gene: 8. CDR1 and CDR2 (germline): SGHDT, YYEEEE. The CDR3 sequence is 17 residues long. The DNA for the CDR3 is TGTGCCAGCAGCCAACGGGACAGGGGACTAAACACCGGGGAGCTGTTTTTT. Protein: CASSQRDRGLNTGELFF.

The V and J genes are TRBV10-3 and TRBJ1-2, with 8 bases matching TRBD1. The CDR3 is 14 residues long. Trimming cost V 6 bases and J 6 bases; bases outside gene matches: 9. Germline V gives CDR1 ENHRY, CDR2 SYGVKD. CDR3 in amino acids: CAISVPDRGNGYTF. The CDR3 DNA reads as TGTGCCATCAGCGTCCCAGACAGGGGTAATGGCTACACCTTC.

V is TRBV4-3 and J is TRBJ2-3, with D possibly matching TRBD2 (6 bases). From germline, CDR1 is LGHNA and CDR2 YSLEER. The V gene lost 1 base and the J gene lost 2 bases, with 13 bases spanning the gap. The CDR3 spans 16 residues. The CDR3, as DNA: TGCGCCAGCAGCCAAGGGGTTGCGGGACCCACAGATACGCAGTATTTT. It is translated as CASSQGVAGPTDTQYF.

The genes are TRBV9 and TRBJ1-1; tentative D call: TRBD1 (5 bases). This CDR3 comprises 15 residues. The V gene's germline CDR1 is SGDLS and CDR2 YYNGEE. Between the trimmed V and J ends, which lost 2 bases and 3 bases, there was a span of 14 bases. This chain's CDR3 is CASSVSGGRDTEAFF. CDR3 DNA: TGTGCCAGCAGCGTGTCCGGGGGTCGGGACACTGAAGCTTTCTTT. The full variable domain, rest sourced from reference TRBV9 and TRBJ1-1, is DSGVTQTPKHLITATGQRVTLRCSPRSGDLSVYWYQQSLDQGLQFLIQYYNGEERAKGNILERFSAQQFPDLHSELNLSSLELGDSALYFCASSVSGGRDTEAFFGQGTRLTVV.

This clone was counted between two and nine times. The V and J genes are TRBV6-6 and TRBJ1-1; 7 bases fit TRBD1. Germline V CDR1 and CDR2: MNHNY, SVGAGI (reference sequence). Trimming at V came to 2 bases and at J to 1 base, leaving 4 bases not matched to a gene. The CDR3 length is 15 residues. The CDR3 region is CASSYVHRGNTEAFF. In DNA form, the CDR3 reads TGTGCCAGCAGTTACGTCCACAGGGGGAACACTGAAGCTTTCTTT.

V is TRBV19 and J is TRBJ2-5; TRBD1 is a possible D gene (5 bases). There are 16 residues in the CDR3. CDR1 LNHDA and CDR2 SQIVND come from the germline V gene (reference sequence). V was trimmed by 3 bases and J by 2 bases, leaving 16 bases between them. Here the CDR3 DNA reads TGTGCCAGTAGTATTCCCATAGACAGAGGACAAGAGACCCAGTACTTC. This codes for CASSIPIDRGQETQYF.

This clone came up many times. The chain has TRBV4-3 and TRBJ2-1; 9 bases line up with TRBD2. V dropped 3 bases and J dropped 5; count of bases not matched to a gene: 5. From germline, CDR1 is LGHNA and CDR2 YSLEER. The CDR3 totals 15 residues. The CDR3 coding sequence is TGCGCCAGCAGCCAGGCCGGGACTAGCAACAATGAGCAGTTCTTC. This codes for CASSQAGTSNNEQFF.

V and J are TRBV5-6 and TRBJ2-5; perhaps TRBD1 as D (6 bases). The V and J ends lost 1 base and 5 bases respectively, with 15 bases between them. Germline V lookup: CDR1 SGHDT, CDR2 YYEEEE. This CDR3 has 15 amino acids. This chain's CDR3 is CASSLLQGLEETQYF. The CDR3 bases are TGTGCCAGCAGCTTGCTCCAGGGGCTGGAGGAGACCCAGTACTTC.

The rearrangement uses TRBV7-9 and TRBJ1-4; TRBD1 matches 8 bases. Germline V gene data show CDR1 as SEHNR and CDR2 as FQNEAQ (reference sequence). J gave up 5 bases and V 3 bases, and 5 bases lay outside the gene matches. The CDR3 has 15 residues. DNA of the CDR3: TGTGCCAGCAGCTTCTCGGGACAGGAAAATGAAAAACTGTTTTTT. This translates into CASSFSGQENEKLFF.

The genes are TRBV4-1 and TRBJ2-3, with 10 bases aligning to TRBD2. In germline, CDR1 is MGHRA, CDR2 YSYEKL. The CDR3 is made up of 18 amino acids. V shed 2 bases, J shed 6 bases, and the junction held 14 bases outside the gene matches. CDR3 protein: CASSQLHLAGGPTDTQYF. In DNA, the CDR3 is TGCGCCAGCAGCCAACTTCATTTAGCGGGAGGCCCCACGGATACGCAGTATTTT.

The chain recombines TRBV5-5 with TRBJ2-7; 10 bases agree with TRBD1. The CDR3 runs 14 residues. J was trimmed by 5 bases and V by 4 bases; bases with no gene match: 6. Germline-derived CDR1 and CDR2 are SGHKS and YYEKEE (reference sequence). The CDR3 protein is CASSLGQGTDEQYF. For the CDR3, the DNA is TGTGCCAGCAGCCTGGGACAGGGGACAGACGAGCAGTACTTC.

This chain joins TRBV5-1 and TRBJ2-7; 7 bases align to TRBD1. Germline V gene data show CDR1 as SGHRS and CDR2 as YFSETQ. J lost 3 bases, V lost 5 bases, and 5 bases had no gene match. The CDR3 is made up of 13 amino acids. For the CDR3, the DNA is TGCGCCAGCAGGGATTCAGGGGGCTACGAGCAGTACTTC. Translating gives CASRDSGGYEQYF.

This clone was seen more than once but under ten times. This chain joins TRBV12-3 or TRBV12-4 and TRBJ1-2, with a possible D match to TRBD1 (6 bases). The CDR3 is made up of 12 amino acids. The germline V and J ends were trimmed by 6 bases and 6 bases, with 11 bases remaining between them. The CDR3 region has the DNA TGTGCCAGCAGACACAGGGCCCATGGCTACACCTTC. Translating it yields CASRHRAHGYTF.

This clone was detected only a few times. The chain links TRBV29-1 to TRBJ1-1, with D maybe TRBD1 (5 bases). Germline V gene lookup returns CDR1 SQVTM and CDR2 ANQGSEA. This CDR3 is 14 amino acids long. V dropped 5 bases and J dropped 0 bases, with 13 bases sitting between them. The CDR3 bases are TGCAGCGTTCAGGGCGAGAGCCTGAACACTGAAGCTTTCTTT. It translates to CSVQGESLNTEAFF.

CDR3 sequence: CASSQGGRYRPTREQYF. CDR3 nucleotides: TGTGCCAGCAGCCAAGGTGGCCGGTACAGGCCAACCCGCGAGCAGTACTTC. This chain connects TRBV3-1 (or the pseudogene TRBV3-2) to TRBJ2-7; tentatively, D is TRBD1 (5 bases). Trimming removed 1 base from V and 6 bases from J, with 22 bases in between. The CDR3 spans 17 residues. Looked up from germline, CDR1 is LGHDT and CDR2 is YNNKEL (reference sequence).